The T cell receptor (beta chain) under discussion was sequenced for a study of blood T cell repertoires in COVID-19. Study as a whole: The United States, Italy and Spain were the sources of the acute and convalescent COVID-19 samples. Nucleic acid was either cDNA or gDNA, and it came from T cells, B-cell-depleted T cells, or PBMCs.

Per germline, CDR1 MNHEY and CDR2 SMNVEV (reference sequence). V shed 3 bases and J 13 bases; nucleotides not matched to a gene: 5. The CDR3 spans 13 residues. Per the original data handling: For nucleated cells, counts were estimated from reference gene primer amplification. Repertoires were generated with immunoSEQ multiplex PCR, while TCRdb's copy carries only in-frame clones and drops some. V and J calls and clone size follow that table, whereas D and trimming were derived from the DNA. The sample has 120,000 or so clones, 70% to 85% seen once. This TCR came from a woman between 45 and 60 years old with acute or convalescent COVID-19. The source material was peripheral blood. The gene calls are TRBV27 and TRBJ2-2; TRBD2 aligns across 10 bases. The CDR3 DNA reads TGTGCCAGCAGTTTGGAGCGGGGGGGCAGGCTGTTTTTT. Encoded protein: CASSLERGGRLFF.